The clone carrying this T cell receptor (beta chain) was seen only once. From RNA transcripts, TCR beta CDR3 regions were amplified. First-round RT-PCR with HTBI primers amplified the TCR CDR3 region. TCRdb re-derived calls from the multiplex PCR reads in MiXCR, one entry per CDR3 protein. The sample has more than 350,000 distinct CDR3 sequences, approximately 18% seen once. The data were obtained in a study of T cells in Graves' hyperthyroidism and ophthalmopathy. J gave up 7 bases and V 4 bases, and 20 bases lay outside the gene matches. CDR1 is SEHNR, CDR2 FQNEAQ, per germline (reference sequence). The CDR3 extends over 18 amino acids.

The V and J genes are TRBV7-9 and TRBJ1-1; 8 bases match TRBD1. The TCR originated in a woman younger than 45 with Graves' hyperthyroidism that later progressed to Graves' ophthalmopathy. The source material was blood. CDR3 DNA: TGTGCCAGCAGCTCTACGTCTTCAGGGGGCGTCGTGTATGGTGAAGCTTTCTTT. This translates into CASSSTSSGGVVYGEAFF.